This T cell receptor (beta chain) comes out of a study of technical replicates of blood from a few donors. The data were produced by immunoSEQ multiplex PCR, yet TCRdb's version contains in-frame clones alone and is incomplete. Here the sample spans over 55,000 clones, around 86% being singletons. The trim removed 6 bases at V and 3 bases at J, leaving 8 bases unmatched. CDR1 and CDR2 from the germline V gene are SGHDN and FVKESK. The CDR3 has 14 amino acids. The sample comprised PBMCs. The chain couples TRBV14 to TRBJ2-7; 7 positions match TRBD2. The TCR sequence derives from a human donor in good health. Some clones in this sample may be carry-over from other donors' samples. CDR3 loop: CASRPSGNRYEQYF. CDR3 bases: TGTGCCAGCAGACCCAGCGGGAATCGCTACGAGCAGTACTTC.